This T cell receptor beta chain was recorded in a study of T cell changes during pregnancy in multiple sclerosis. CDR1 and CDR2 (germline): MGHDK, SYGVNS. Deletions cut 2 bases from V and 7 bases from J, with 23 bases between. The CDR3 spans 17 residues. TCRdb's copy holds only in-frame clones and misses some; the assay was immunoSEQ multiplex PCR. The sample has some 50,000 clones, 90% seen once. This rearrangement joins TRBV25-1 to TRBJ1-2; TRBD1 might be the D (5 bases). This sequence was found in a female donor in good health, enrolled as a control in a pregnancy study. The sequencing here drew on peripheral blood, taken in the first trimester of pregnancy. The CDR3 protein is CASSERIRTTRRGGYTF. The CDR3 nucleotides are TGTGCCAGCAGTGAACGAATCCGTACAACCAGGAGGGGTGGCTACACCTTC.